Each of the 13 T cell receptor beta chains below was sequenced from the same sample in a study of shared clonotypes between healthy human individuals. The table came from immunoSEQ multiplex PCR; TCRdb's copy has only in-frame clones and leaves some out. The profile shows fewer than 700,000 clones, about 80% of them singletons. The sample taken for sequencing was PBMCs. The receptors shown here come from a woman aged 40 to 50 in good health. Some clones in this sample may be carry-over from other donors' samples.

J is TRBJ2-7 and V is TRBV9, with TRBD1 identical over 10 bases. V lost 0 bases to trimming and J lost 6 bases; unmatched junction nucleotides: 12. Germline assignment: CDR1 SGDLS and CDR2 YYNGEE. CDR3 length: 17 residues. The CDR3 nucleotides read TGTGCCAGCAGCGTAGGGGAAGGGACAGGGGTTCTTTCCGAGCAGTACTTC. Its protein product is CASSVGEGTGVLSEQYF.

The chain is built from TRBV7-3 and TRBJ2-1; perhaps TRBD2 as D (7 bases). Germline CDR1 and CDR2: SGHTA and FQGTGA. The CDR3 loop spans 18 amino acids. V lost 5 bases to trimming and J lost 0 bases, with 20 bases between them. The CDR3 region has the DNA TGTGCCAGCAGCGACCGGGGAGGGGGGCGCCGCTCCTACAATGAGCAGTTCTTC. Its protein is CASSDRGGGRRSYNEQFF.

The V gene is TRBV4-1, the J gene TRBJ2-1; D is perhaps TRBD2 (8 bases). With 10 bases removed from V and 6 bases from J, the gap between germline ends came to 22 bases. CDR3 length: 15 amino acids. The germline V gene encodes CDR1 MGHRA and CDR2 YSYEKL. CDR3 in amino acids: CATTPREGAGNEQFF. The CDR3, as DNA: TGCGCCACCACCCCCCGGGAGGGGGCAGGCAATGAGCAGTTCTTC.

The chain recombines TRBV5-6 with TRBJ2-1; 8 bases match TRBD2. Losses at the gene ends were 3 bases for V and 4 bases for J; bases not matched to a gene: 6. CDR3 length: 15 residues. Germline V gene data show CDR1 as SGHDT and CDR2 as YYEEEE. As DNA, the CDR3 is TGTGCCAGCAGCTCCGTACGACTAGCGTACAATGAGCAGTTCTTC. It encodes CASSSVRLAYNEQFF.

The gene calls are TRBV30 and TRBJ2-7; 9 bases agree with TRBD1. Germline assignment: CDR1 GTSNPN and CDR2 SVGIG (reference sequence). The ends lost 3 bases at V and 6 bases at J; junction bases unmatched: 3. The CDR3 covers 12 residues. DNA for the CDR3: TGTGCCTGGAGCACAGGGGGCCGCGAGCAGTACTTC. Its translation: CAWSTGGREQYF.

V usage is TRBV28 and J usage is TRBJ1-5; D unclear. V was clipped by 8 bases and J by 1 base, with 6 bases between them. CDR3 length: 12 amino acids. The germline V gene encodes CDR1 MDHEN and CDR2 SYDVKM. CDR3 sequence: CASHLSNQPQHF. In DNA form, the CDR3 reads TGTGCCAGCCACTTAAGCAATCAGCCCCAGCATTTT.

This clone has a single count. The genes are TRBV28 and TRBJ2-5; tentatively, D is TRBD1 (5 bases). The V gene lost 5 bases and the J gene lost 1 base, with 11 bases spanning the gap. There are 14 residues in the CDR3. Germline V lookup: CDR1 MDHEN, CDR2 SYDVKM. The CDR3 loop is CASSGHSLQETQYF. The CDR3 coding sequence is TGTGCCAGCAGTGGACACTCTCTCCAAGAGACCCAGTACTTC.

V and J are TRBV6-4 and TRBJ2-1, with no clear D. Germline V CDR1 and CDR2: MRHNA, SNTAGT. This CDR3 spans 13 amino acids. Trimming stripped 5 bases from V and 6 bases from J, with 11 bases between. This chain's CDR3 is CASSLTAANEQFF. Written as DNA, the CDR3 is TGTGCCAGCAGTCTAACAGCCGCCAATGAGCAGTTCTTC.

The chain couples TRBV12-5 to TRBJ1-1; 8 bases align to TRBD1. Trimming removed 2 bases from V and 4 bases from J; junction bases left unmatched: 0. CDR1 is LGHNT, CDR2 FRNRAP, per germline. The CDR3 runs to 13 residues. The CDR3 coding sequence is TGTGCTAGTGGTTTGACAGGGGGCACTGAAGCTTTCTTT. Translating gives CASGLTGGTEAFF.

This rearrangement joins TRBV14 to TRBJ2-7; D gene unclear. Germline assignment: CDR1 SGHDN and CDR2 FVKESK. CDR3 length: 14 residues. The V gene lost 1 base and the J gene lost 6 bases, with 13 bases spanning the gap. The CDR3 protein is CASSQASRRVEQYF. The CDR3, as DNA: TGTGCCAGCAGCCAAGCCTCAAGACGTGTCGAGCAGTACTTC. Full variable domain (rest looked up from reference TRBV14 and TRBJ2-7): EAGVTQFPSHSVIEKGQTVTLRCDPISGHDNLYWYRRVMGKEIKFLLHFVKESKQDESGMPNNRFLAERTGGTYSTLKVQPAELEDSGVYFCASSQASRRVEQYFGPGTRLTVT.

The J gene is TRBJ1-2, the V gene TRBV19; 10 positions agree with TRBD1. Germline values: CDR1 LNHDA, CDR2 SQIVND (reference sequence). The CDR3 runs 17 residues. Germline trimming cut 3 bases from V and 5 bases from J; bases unmatched to any gene: 12. CDR3 region: CASSILLPTGGFYGYTF. The CDR3 DNA is TGTGCCAGTAGTATCTTGTTGCCGACAGGGGGCTTTTATGGCTACACCTTC.

The chain links TRBV6-6 to TRBJ1-1, with D possibly matching TRBD1 (6 bases). The CDR3 loop spans 15 amino acids. Germline V gene lookup returns CDR1 MNHNY and CDR2 SVGAGI (reference sequence). V lost 6 bases and J lost 2, with 16 bases in between. The CDR3 loop is CASRGAGTTNTEAFF. The CDR3 nucleotides are TGTGCCAGCAGAGGCGCCGGGACAACAAACACTGAAGCTTTCTTT.

This clone was picked up one time. The chain links TRBV29-1 to TRBJ2-7; maybe TRBD2 (6 bases). Trimming removed 4 bases at V and 7 bases at J, with 11 bases between. CDR3 length: 11 residues. In germline, CDR1 is SQVTM, CDR2 ANQGSEA. Written as DNA, the CDR3 is TGCAGCGTTGTAAGGGCGGGGGAGCAGTACTTC. This translates into CSVVRAGEQYF.